This T cell receptor beta chain was captured by sequencing in a study of blood T cell repertoires in COVID-19. Germline-derived CDR1 and CDR2 are SGHTA and FQGNSA. This CDR3 comprises 17 residues. The ends were cut back, 1 base at V and 0 bases at J, with 15 bases in the middle. Repertoires were generated with immunoSEQ multiplex PCR, while TCRdb's copy carries only in-frame clones and drops some. The sample has some 390,000 clones; around 91% are singletons. The material sequenced was peripheral blood. The sequence derives from a woman aged 40 to 50 with COVID-19, enrolled during active disease. The genes are TRBV7-2 and TRBJ1-1, with unresolved D. CDR3 DNA: TGTGCCAGCAGCTTAGGAGCCTCACGAGCCATGAACACTGAAGCTTTCTTT. Encoded protein: CASSLGASRAMNTEAFF.